The clone carrying this T cell receptor (beta chain) was observed a handful of times. Time point specified: sample taken at primary tumor resection. Whole RNA, isolated from tumor, nontumor lung or frozen PBMC, was sequenced without prior sorting. The cohort: 70 to 75 early-stage, untreated non-small cell lung cancer patients. This entry comes from a study of spatial heterogeneity in lung cancer. CDR1 and CDR2 from the germline V gene are SGDLS and YYNGEE. The CDR3 contains 16 residues. Between the trimmed V and J ends, which lost 4 bases and 7 bases, there was a span of 21 bases. Each TCR cDNA molecule carried a unique molecular identifier. Via MiXCR, TCRdb re-called the 5' RACE reads, giving one row per CDR3 protein. The sample holds around 50,000 distinct CDR3 sequences, about 7.4% seen once.

The sequence was obtained from a female donor with early-stage non-small cell lung cancer. The sample in question was PBMCs, obtained at surgery. The rearrangement uses TRBV9 and TRBJ2-1, with D possibly being TRBD1 or TRBD2 (5 bases each). Written as DNA, the CDR3 is TGTGCCAGCAGCCCAGACGAGGGTAGGGGTCATAATGAGCAGTTCTTC. Translating gives CASSPDEGRGHNEQFF.